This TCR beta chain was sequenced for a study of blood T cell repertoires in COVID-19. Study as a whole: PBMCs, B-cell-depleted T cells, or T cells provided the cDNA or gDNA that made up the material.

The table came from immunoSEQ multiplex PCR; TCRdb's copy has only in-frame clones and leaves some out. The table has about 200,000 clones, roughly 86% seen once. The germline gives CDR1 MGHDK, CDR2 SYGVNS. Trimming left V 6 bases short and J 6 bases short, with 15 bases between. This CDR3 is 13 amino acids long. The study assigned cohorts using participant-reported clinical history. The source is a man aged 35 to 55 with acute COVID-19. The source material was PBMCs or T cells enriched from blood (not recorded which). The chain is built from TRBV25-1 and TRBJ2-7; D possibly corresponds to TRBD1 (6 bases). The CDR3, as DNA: TGTGCCAGCAGCGTCGGACAGACCCGCGAGCAGTACTTC. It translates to CASSVGQTREQYF.